The next 20 T cell receptor beta chains were all read from a single sample in a study of memory CD4+ T cells and cytomegalovirus serostatus. Single viable CD3+CD4+CD8-CD45RO+ cells were sorted as the memory CD4+ T cells. The method was immunoSEQ multiplex PCR; TCRdb's version includes in-frame clones alone and lacks a portion of them. The sample includes some 64,000 clones, around 86% of them seen just once. Sequencing was carried out using memory CD4+ T cells from blood. The receptors shown here come from an adult in good health and CMV-seronegative.

This rearrangement joins TRBV14 to TRBJ2-6; no definite D call. Germline V gene data show CDR1 as SGHDN and CDR2 as FVKESK. V was pared by 4 bases and J by 0 bases, with 10 bases between. The CDR3 covers 16 residues. CDR3 protein: CASSPLRSSGANVLTF. Here the CDR3 DNA reads TGTGCCAGCAGCCCCCTTAGGAGCTCTGGGGCCAACGTCCTGACTTTC.

The V gene is TRBV6-1, the J gene TRBJ1-2; no clear D. CDR3 length: 15 amino acids. The germline V and J ends were trimmed by 2 bases and 3 bases, with 13 bases remaining between them. Germline V lookup: CDR1 MNHNS, CDR2 SASEGT. CDR3 sequence: CASSELSGWDYGYTF. DNA for the CDR3: TGTGCCAGCAGTGAACTGTCCGGGTGGGACTATGGCTACACCTTC.

CDR3 coding DNA: TGTGCCAGCAGTGGGTTCCAGGGCACCAGCAATCAGCCCCAGCATTTT. It translates to CASSGFQGTSNQPQHF. V is TRBV6-1 and J is TRBJ1-5, with TRBD1 as a possible D gene (5 bases). The CDR3 has 16 amino acids. The V end lost 4 bases, the J end lost 1 base, and 14 bases lay between the germline ends. Germline V CDR1 and CDR2: MNHNS, SASEGT.

V and J are TRBV27 and TRBJ1-4, with TRBD1 identical over 7 bases. Germline CDR1 is MNHEY and CDR2 is SMNVEV (reference sequence). V gave up 5 bases and J gave up 3 bases; unmatched junction bases: 6. This CDR3 comprises 15 residues. In DNA form, the CDR3 reads TGTGCCAGCAGTGCAACAGGGGCGGCTAATGAAAAACTGTTTTTT. Protein: CASSATGAANEKLFF.

The CDR3 loop is CASSPGQGSNEKLFF. The CDR3, as DNA: TGTGCCAGCAGCCCTGGACAGGGATCTAATGAAAAACTGTTTTTT. The chain recombines TRBV5-5 with TRBJ1-4; 8 nucleotides line up with TRBD1. Trimming removed 4 bases from V and 3 bases from J; junction bases left unmatched: 5. Looked up from germline, CDR1 is SGHKS and CDR2 is YYEKEE (reference sequence). There are 15 residues in the CDR3.

The rearrangement joins TRBV30 to TRBJ2-5; D is undetermined. CDR1 GTSNPN and CDR2 SVGIG come from the germline V gene (reference sequence). The CDR3 extends over 13 amino acids. V lost 1 base to trimming and J lost 1 base, with 7 bases between them. For the CDR3, the DNA is TGTGCCTGGAGTGGTCGGTCCCAAGAGACCCAGTACTTC. This codes for CAWSGRSQETQYF. Full variable domain (rest looked up from reference TRBV30 and TRBJ2-5): SQTIHQWPATLVQPVGSPLSLECTVEGTSNPNLYWYRQAAGRGLQLLFYSVGIGQISSEVPQNLSASRPQDRQFILSSKKLLLSDSGFYLCAWSGRSQETQYFGPGTRLLVL.

This clone was seen more than once but under ten times. V is TRBV5-1 and J is TRBJ2-4; 10 bases are shared with TRBD2. The junction had 19 bases not matched to a gene; V was cut back by 6 bases and J by 7 bases. This CDR3 is 18 amino acids long. CDR1 and CDR2 (germline): SGHRS, YFSETQ. The CDR3 loop reads CASTSGAPGLAVENIQYF. The CDR3 DNA is TGCGCCAGCACATCGGGCGCACCAGGACTAGCGGTGGAGAACATTCAGTACTTC.

This chain links TRBV10-1 with TRBJ2-1, with TRBD1 identical over 9 bases. The CDR3 is 14 amino acids. Germline values: CDR1 WNHNN, CDR2 SYGVQD (reference sequence). V shed 7 bases, J shed 7 bases, and the junction held 8 bases outside the gene matches. The CDR3 spells CASTKDRGLNEQFF. CDR3 bases: TGCGCCAGCACGAAGGACAGGGGCCTGAATGAGCAGTTCTTC.

Notes on this clone: A much larger clone is a single base away; this may be a read error. This chain joins TRBV4-2 and TRBJ1-1, with no clear D. This CDR3 region has 11 residues. Germline V gene data show CDR1 as LGHNA and CDR2 as YNFKEQ. V lost 5 bases and J lost 2, with 3 bases in between. In DNA, the CDR3 is TGTGCCAGCAGCTTTAACACTGAAGCTTTCTTT. This codes for CASSFNTEAFF.

V and J are TRBV4-1 and TRBJ1-4, with a weak D call TRBD1 (5 bases). The length of the CDR3 is 14 residues. V gave up 0 bases and J gave up 11 bases, with 13 bases separating them. Germline lookup yields CDR1 MGHRA and CDR2 YSYEKL. This CDR3 reads CASSQDMGREKLFF. In nucleotides, the CDR3 is TGCGCCAGCAGCCAAGATATGGGCAGGGAGAAACTGTTTTTT.

V and J are TRBV5-1 and TRBJ1-3; 8 nucleotides match TRBD1. This CDR3 comprises 13 residues. Germline assignment: CDR1 SGHRS and CDR2 YFSETQ. After removal of 3 bases from V and 7 bases from J, the junction contained 3 bases not matched to a gene. The CDR3 sequence is CASSSGQENTIYF. The CDR3 DNA sequence: TGCGCCAGCAGCTCGGGACAGGAGAACACCATATATTTT. Full variable domain (outside the CDR3, taken from reference TRBV5-1 and TRBJ1-3): KAGVTQTPRYLIKTRGQQVTLSCSPISGHRSVSWYQQTPGQGLQFLFEYFSETQRNKGNFPGRFSGRQFSNSRSEMNVSTLELGDSALYLCASSSGQENTIYFGEGSWLTVV.

This clone is a singleton in its sample. The chain is built from TRBV7-9 and TRBJ2-5; 11 bases match TRBD2. This CDR3 has 19 amino acids. The V and J ends lost 7 bases and 4 bases, in that order; junction bases with no gene match: 20. CDR1 SEHNR and CDR2 FQNEAQ come from the germline V gene (reference sequence). CDR3 amino acids: CASNKIPGGVAGGGETQYF. CDR3 DNA: TGTGCCAGCAACAAAATACCGGGTGGTGTAGCGGGGGGGGGAGAGACCCAGTACTTC.

This clone showed up just a few times. The rearrangement uses TRBV5-6 and TRBJ1-1; 8 nucleotides agree with TRBD1. Per germline, CDR1 SGHDT and CDR2 YYEEEE. The CDR3 runs 14 residues. Trimming at V came to 6 bases and at J to 0 bases, leaving 4 bases not matched to a gene. Here the CDR3 reads CASNKQGVNTEAFF. CDR3 in DNA: TGTGCCAGCAACAAACAGGGGGTGAACACTGAAGCTTTCTTT.

This sequence joins TRBV5-1 and TRBJ2-3, with TRBD2 as a possible D gene (6 bases). Germline values: CDR1 SGHRS, CDR2 YFSETQ. The CDR3 length is 15 residues. V was clipped by 4 bases and J by 4 bases, with 16 bases between them. The CDR3, as DNA: TGCGCCAGCAGCGCGGGACCCCGTGACCCAGATACGCAGTATTTT. It specifies CASSAGPRDPDTQYF.

This chain joins TRBV28 and TRBJ2-3, with 7 bases lining up with TRBD1. CDR1 and CDR2 from the germline V gene are MDHEN and SYDVKM. With 6 bases clipped from V and 1 base from J, the junction kept 7 bases outside the gene matches. This CDR3 is 15 amino acids long. This CDR3 reads CASSRTGSGTDTQYF. The DNA for the CDR3 is TGTGCCAGCAGCCGGACAGGCTCGGGCACAGATACGCAGTATTTT.

This clone was recorded only once. The V call is TRBV7-3, the J call TRBJ2-3; TRBD2 is a possible D gene (6 bases). Germline V CDR1 and CDR2: SGHTA, FQGTGA. The CDR3 loop spans 15 amino acids. V was trimmed by 1 base and J by 3 bases, leaving 11 bases between them. The CDR3 spells CASSLILSGTDTQYF. CDR3 DNA: TGTGCCAGCAGCTTAATTTTGAGCGGGACAGATACGCAGTATTTT.

This chain uses TRBV4-1 with TRBJ1-5, with 9 bases fitting TRBD1. Germline assignment: CDR1 MGHRA and CDR2 YSYEKL. Trimming removed 4 bases from V and 2 bases from J; junction bases left unmatched: 6. The CDR3 is made up of 16 amino acids. CDR3 region: CASSRMGQGGNQPQHF. The CDR3 nucleotides read TGCGCCAGCAGCCGAATGGGACAGGGTGGCAATCAGCCCCAGCATTTT.

This clone came up a few times. The V and J genes are TRBV19 and TRBJ1-1, with 9 nucleotides matching TRBD1. After removal of 4 bases from V and 5 bases from J, the junction contained 11 bases not matched to a gene. The CDR3 extends over 16 amino acids. CDR1 LNHDA and CDR2 SQIVND come from the germline V gene (reference sequence). This CDR3 reads CASSTDRGRTGTEAFF. For the CDR3, the DNA is TGTGCCAGTAGTACGGACAGGGGACGAACCGGGACTGAAGCTTTCTTT.

The chain uses TRBV28 and TRBJ1-4; D might be TRBD1 (5 bases). This CDR3 comprises 15 residues. In germline, CDR1 is MDHEN, CDR2 SYDVKM. V lost 7 bases and J 5 bases, leaving 17 bases between the germline ends. CDR3 nucleotides: TGTGCCAGCACCCCTGGGGGGGGAATCAATGAAAAACTGTTTTTT. It translates to CASTPGGGINEKLFF.

V usage is TRBV5-1 and J usage is TRBJ1-1, with 8 bases matching TRBD1. The germline CDR1 and CDR2 sequences are SGHRS and YFSETQ. The CDR3 has 15 residues. V gave up 4 bases and J gave up 1 base; unmatched junction bases: 6. CDR3 nucleotide sequence: TGCGCCAGCAGCCTCCGGGACAGGACGAACACTGAAGCTTTCTTT. It translates to CASSLRDRTNTEAFF.